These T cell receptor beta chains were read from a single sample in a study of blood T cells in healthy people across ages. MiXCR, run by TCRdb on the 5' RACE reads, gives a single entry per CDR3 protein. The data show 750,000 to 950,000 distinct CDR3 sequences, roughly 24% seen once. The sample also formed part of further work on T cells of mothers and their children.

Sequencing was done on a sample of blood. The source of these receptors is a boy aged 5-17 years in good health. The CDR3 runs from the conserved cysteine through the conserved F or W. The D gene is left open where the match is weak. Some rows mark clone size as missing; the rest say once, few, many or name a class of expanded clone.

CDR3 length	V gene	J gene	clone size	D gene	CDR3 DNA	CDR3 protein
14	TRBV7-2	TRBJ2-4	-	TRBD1	TGTGCCAGCAGCCTATCCGGACAGGGAAACATTCAGTACTTC	CASSLSGQGNIQYF
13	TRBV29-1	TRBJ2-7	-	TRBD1	TGCAGCGTTGAAGCAAGACAGGGGTACGAGCAGTACTTC	CSVEARQGYEQYF
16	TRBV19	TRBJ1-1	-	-	TGTGCCAGTAACAACGTGGCGGGGTTAAGGAACACTGAAGCTTTCTTT	CASNNVAGLRNTEAFF
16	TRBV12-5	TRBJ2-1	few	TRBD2	TGTGCTAGTGGGCGGGCTAGCGGGGGCCTAGGCAATGAGCAGTTCTTC	CASGRASGGLGNEQFF
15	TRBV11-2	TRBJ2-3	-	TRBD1	TGTGCCAGCAGCCACACAGGGGTTGGCACAGATACGCAGTATTTT	CASSHTGVGTDTQYF
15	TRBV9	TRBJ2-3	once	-	TGTGCCAGCAGCGTGAGGGCGGGCAGCACAGATACGCAGTATTTT	CASSVRAGSTDTQYF
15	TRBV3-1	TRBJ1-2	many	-	TGTGCCAGCAGCCAAGTGGGACTATCTAACTATGGCTACACCTTC	CASSQVGLSNYGYTF
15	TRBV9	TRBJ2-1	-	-	TGTGCCAGCAGCCCCTCTCCGAGCTCCTACAATGAGCAGTTCTTC	CASSPSPSSYNEQFF
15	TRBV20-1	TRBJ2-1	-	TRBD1	TGCAGTGCTAGAGATCCGGACAGGGGGCACAATGAGCAGTTCTTC	CSARDPDRGHNEQFF
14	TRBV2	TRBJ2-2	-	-	TGTGCCAGCAGTAGGCAACAGGGTGCCGGGGAGCTGTTTTTT	CASSRQQGAGELFF
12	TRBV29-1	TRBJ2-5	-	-	TGCAGCGTTGGGGGGCAGGGCAAGACCCAGTACTTC	CSVGGQGKTQYF
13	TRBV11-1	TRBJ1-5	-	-	TGTGCCAGCAGCTTATCGCAGGCCCAGCCCCAGCATTTT	CASSLSQAQPQHF
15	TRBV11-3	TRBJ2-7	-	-	TGTGCCAGCAGCTTAGGGGCAGGGGGAGGCTACGAGCAGTACTTC	CASSLGAGGGYEQYF
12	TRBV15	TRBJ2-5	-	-	TGTGCCACCAGCCCGAGGGGGGAGACCCAGTACTTC	CATSPRGETQYF